This T cell receptor beta chain was captured in a study of early T cells in non-severe SARS-CoV-2 infection. This clonotype appeared many times. V was pared by 5 bases and J by 2 bases, with 9 bases of the junction left unmatched. The length of the CDR3 is 15 residues. The germline CDR1 and CDR2 sequences are MNHEY and SVGAGI. TCRdb ran MiXCR on the 5' RACE reads and lists one entry per CDR3 protein. The table has 20,000 to 25,000 distinct CDR3 sequences, 5.5% to 7% seen once. The material sequenced was whole blood. This sequence originates from an adult who was a healthcare worker with PCR-confirmed SARS-CoV-2 infection or an uninfected control (not recorded which). The V gene is TRBV6-5, the J gene TRBJ2-7; 7 bases line up with TRBD2. CDR3 in amino acids: CASSGRGGATYEQYF. The CDR3 DNA reads as TGTGCCAGCAGTGGGAGGGGAGGTGCGACCTACGAGCAGTACTTC.